The 3 T cell receptor beta chains in this list originate from one sample, sequenced in a study of tissue T cells after allogeneic stem cell transplantation. The data were produced by immunoSEQ multiplex PCR, yet TCRdb's version contains in-frame clones alone and is incomplete. The sample consists of about 50,000 clones, roughly 73% of them appearing once. Sequencing used sorted cells pooled from one or two spleens. These TCRs come from a pool of C57BL/6 mice in good health.

This clone was picked up a small number of times. Genes here carry mouse names. The read finishes 1 residue shy of the CDR3 end, and the germline J gene is used to complete it. The chain employs TRBV13-1 and TRBJ2-7; TRBD2 matches at 10 bases. Germline trimming cut 3 bases from V and 0 bases from J; bases unmatched to any gene: 3. The V gene's germline CDR1 is NSHNY and CDR2 SYGAGN. The CDR3 runs 15 residues. The CDR3 DNA, read in part, is TGTGCCAGCAGTGGACTGGGGGGTGCCTCCTATGAACAGTAC. This sequence encodes CASSGLGGASYEQY. The CDR3, in full, reads CASSGLGGASYEQYF.

With respect to this clone: Mouse gene names and germline throughout. Coverage ceases 1 residue before the CDR3 finishes, and the germline J gene fills in the end. This chain connects TRBV16 to TRBJ2-7; the D gene is possibly TRBD2 (7 bases). The germline gives CDR1 SGHSA, CDR2 FRNQAP. There are 14 residues in the CDR3. The V gene lost 3 bases and the J gene lost 0 bases, with 9 bases spanning the gap. The CDR3 bases that were read are TGTGCAAGCAGCTTCGGGGGGCGCTCCTATGAACAGTAC. Translated: CASSFGGRSYEQY. The whole CDR3 sequence is CASSFGGRSYEQYF. Complete variable domain (other parts from reference TRBV16 and TRBJ2-7): NAGVIQTPRHKVTGKGQEATLWCEPISGHSAVFWYRQTIVQGLEFLTYFRNQAPIDDSGMPKERFSAQMPNQSHSTLKIQSTQPQDSAVYLCASSFGGRSYEQYFGPGTRLTVL.

Regarding this clone: Mouse germline and gene names are used. From the germline J gene comes the end of the CDR3, since the read stops 1 residue before it. The rearrangement joins TRBV3 to TRBJ2-1; TRBD1 might be the D (7 bases). V lost 1 base and J lost 0, with 7 bases in between. Looked up from germline, CDR1 is SNHLY and CDR2 is FYNGKV (reference sequence). This CDR3 has 15 amino acids. CDR3 bases read: TGTGCCAGCAGCTTAGAGGGGGCTAACTATGCTGAGCAGTTC. This sequence encodes CASSLEGANYAEQF. The full CDR3 is CASSLEGANYAEQFF. Supplemented by reference TRBV3 and TRBJ2-1, the full variable domain reads GPKVLQIPSHQIIDMGQMVTLNCDPVSNHLYFYWYKQILGQQMEFLVNFYNGKVMEKSKLFKDQFSVERPDGSYFTLKIQPTALEDSAVYFCASSLEGANYAEQFFGPGTRLTVL.